A single sample is the source of the 25 T cell receptor beta chains below, sequenced in a study of blood T cells in healthy people across ages. Primers used in a second PCR of roughly 6 to 12 cycles were a sample-barcoded 5' primer and a J-beta primer mix. TCRdb reprocessed the 5' RACE reads with MiXCR, giving one entry per CDR3 protein. The sample shows about 1.4 million distinct CDR3 sequences, approximately 59% of them seen only once. The specimen sequenced was blood. The origin of the receptors is a young man in good health.

The chain couples TRBV4-3 to TRBJ2-5, with 12 nucleotides matching TRBD2. The CDR3 totals 16 residues. The V gene end was trimmed by 1 base and the J gene end by 2 bases; junction bases not matched to a gene: 2. Per germline, CDR1 LGHNA and CDR2 YSLEER. The chain's CDR3 is CASSQATSGGQETQYF. CDR3 DNA sequence: TGCGCCAGCAGCCAAGCGACTAGCGGGGGACAAGAGACCCAGTACTTC.

The chain combines TRBV2 with TRBJ2-1, with 8 bases aligning to TRBD2. CDR1 and CDR2 from the germline V gene are SNHLY and FYNNEI. V trimming: 0 bases; J trimming: 7 bases; junction bases outside the gene matches: 8. The CDR3 sequence is 16 residues long. CDR3 sequence reads: CASSEAPAGGRNEQFF. Written as DNA, the CDR3 is TGTGCCAGCAGTGAAGCCCCCGCGGGGGGAAGGAATGAGCAGTTCTTC. The full variable domain, its missing parts supplied by reference TRBV2 and TRBJ2-1, is EPEVTQTPSHQVTQMGQEVILRCVPISNHLYFYWYRQILGQKVEFLVSFYNNEISEKSEIFDDQFSVERPDGSNFTLKIRSTKLEDSAMYFCASSEAPAGGRNEQFFGPGTRLTVL.

A few counts support this clonotype. The chain couples TRBV20-1 to TRBJ2-5; TRBD2 is a possible D gene (6 bases). TRBJ2-7 matches the DNA end more closely, so the J call is doubtful. This CDR3 spans 15 amino acids. Germline values: CDR1 DFQATT, CDR2 SNEGSKA (reference sequence). The CDR3 reads CSASFRGLGSYEQYF. CDR3 DNA: TGCAGTGCTAGTTTCCGGGGCCTCGGGAGCTACGAGCAGTACTTC.

This clonotype showed up just a few times. The J gene is TRBJ1-2, the V gene TRBV3-1, with a possible D match to TRBD1 (5 bases). The CDR3 extends over 14 amino acids. Trimming removed 0 bases from V and 2 bases from J, with 7 bases in between. Germline CDR1 reads LGHDT; CDR2 reads YNNKEL (reference sequence). The CDR3 region has the DNA TGTGCCAGCAGCCAAGAGGGACGGAACTATGGCTACACCTTC. Protein: CASSQEGRNYGYTF. Full variable domain (missing parts from reference TRBV3-1 and TRBJ1-2): DTAVSQTPKYLVTQMGNDKSIKCEQNLGHDTMYWYKQDSKKFLKIMFSYNNKELIINETVPNRFSPKSPDKAHLNLHINSLELGDSAVYFCASSQEGRNYGYTFGSGTRLTVV.

This rearrangement joins TRBV24-1 to TRBJ1-2; D might be TRBD1 (6 bases). Between the trimmed V and J ends, which lost 6 bases and 7 bases, there was a span of 14 bases. The length of the CDR3 is 13 residues. Germline-derived CDR1 and CDR2 are KGHDR and SFDVKD. CDR3 in amino acids: CATSLNEGGGYTF. The CDR3 bases are TGTGCCACCAGTCTCAACGAAGGGGGTGGCTACACCTTC.

The sample holds a few counts of this clonotype. In DNA, the CDR3 is TGCGCCAGCAGCTTAATAGCCGGGGAGCTGTTTTTT. Translated: CASSLIAGELFF. This rearrangement joins TRBV5-1 to TRBJ2-2; D is uncertain. Trimming stripped 2 bases from V and 6 bases from J, with 5 bases between. Germline V CDR1 and CDR2: SGHRS, YFSETQ. The CDR3 is made up of 12 amino acids.

The chain employs TRBV18 and TRBJ2-1, with D possibly being TRBD1 or TRBD2 (6 bases each). CDR1 and CDR2 (germline): KGHSH, LQKENI. V shed 5 bases and J shed 8 bases, with 19 bases lying between them. The CDR3 sequence is 15 residues long. CDR3 bases: TGTGCCAGCTCAAGACTAGACAGGCGGCCGGATGAGCAGTTCTTC. Its translation is CASSRLDRRPDEQFF.

The chain carries TRBV7-9 and TRBJ2-1; 7 bases match TRBD2. With V trimmed by 5 bases and J by 4 bases, 11 bases remained unmatched. The CDR3 spans 16 residues. Germline V gene lookup returns CDR1 SEHNR and CDR2 FQNEAQ (reference sequence). CDR3 protein: CASSLTSSGRYNEQFF. CDR3 DNA: TGTGCCAGCAGCCTTACCTCTAGCGGTCGGTACAATGAGCAGTTCTTC.

The chain couples TRBV24-1 to TRBJ1-2; D is unresolved. V shed 3 bases and J shed 6 bases, with 4 bases lying between them. Germline-derived CDR1 and CDR2 are KGHDR and SFDVKD. The CDR3 spans 11 residues. The CDR3 bases are TGTGCCACCAGTGATGTCAATGGCTACACCTTC. Protein product: CATSDVNGYTF.

In the case of this clonotype: Mismatch with germline at one junction end may stem from a read error. The chain combines TRBV25-1 with TRBJ2-4; TRBD1 might be the D (8 bases). The CDR3 has 14 amino acids. In germline, CDR1 is MGHDK, CDR2 SYGVNS. This CDR3 is CTSSPDRGGNIQYF. The CDR3 DNA sequence: TGTACCAGCAGTCCCGACAGGGGAGGGAACATTCAGTACTTC.

The rearrangement joins TRBV7-9 to TRBJ2-1; D is possibly TRBD1 or TRBD2 (5 bases each). The V end was cut by 5 bases, the J end by 10 bases, with 12 bases between. The germline gives CDR1 SEHNR, CDR2 FQNEAQ (reference sequence). CDR3 size: 12 residues. This chain's CDR3 is CASSRDEPEQFF. In DNA form, the CDR3 reads TGTGCCAGCAGCCGGGACGAACCCGAGCAGTTCTTC. The variable domain in full, with the rest retrieved from reference TRBV7-9 and TRBJ2-1, is DTGVSQNPRHKITKRGQNVTFRCDPISEHNRLYWYRQTLGQGPEFLTYFQNEAQLEKSRLLSDRFSAERPKGSFSTLEIQRTEQGDSAMYLCASSRDEPEQFFGPGTRLTVL.

The chain has TRBV6-1 and TRBJ2-7, with D perhaps matching TRBD1 (6 bases). V was clipped by 2 bases and J by 2 bases, with 16 bases between them. Germline CDR1 reads MNHNS; CDR2 reads SASEGT. The CDR3 is 16 residues long. CDR3 sequence (DNA): TGTGCCAGCAGTGAATTTGGTTCGGGACAAGCCTACGAGCAGTACTTC. Translated: CASSEFGSGQAYEQYF.

The V and J genes are TRBV9 and TRBJ2-1, with no clear D. The V gene's germline CDR1 is SGDLS and CDR2 YYNGEE. This CDR3 region has 16 residues. V was trimmed by 2 bases and J by 9 bases, leaving 21 bases between them. CDR3 DNA sequence: TGTGCCAGCAGCGTTCTGTCTCCCCCACAGAGTGGTGAGCAGTTCTTC. This sequence encodes CASSVLSPPQSGEQFF.

V is TRBV28 and J is TRBJ1-6, with 9 positions matching TRBD1. V gave up 6 bases and J gave up 9 bases; unmatched junction bases: 12. The CDR3 covers 16 residues. Germline V gene sequence: CDR1 MDHEN, CDR2 SYDVKM. In DNA form, the CDR3 reads TGTGCCAGCAGATACCCGGGACAGGGAATCGGTTCACCCCTCCACTTT. Its translation: CASRYPGQGIGSPLHF.

This rearrangement joins TRBV7-2 to TRBJ2-5; 7 positions match TRBD1. The assigned J gene may be wrong: the sequence end matches TRBJ2-7 better. Germline values: CDR1 SGHTA, CDR2 FQGNSA. The CDR3 is 15 amino acids. CDR3 in amino acids: CASSSGQNGAIEQYF. The DNA for the CDR3 is TGTGCCAGCAGCTCGGGACAGAATGGGGCTATCGAGCAGTACTTC.

J is TRBJ2-4 and V is TRBV7-2; TRBD1 might be the D (5 bases). The end of the DNA fits TRBJ2-7 better, so the J call may be wrong. Germline V gene data show CDR1 as SGHTA and CDR2 as FQGNSA. The CDR3 covers 15 residues. This chain's CDR3 is CASSFRVSRSGEQYF. CDR3 DNA: TGTGCCAGCAGCTTCAGGGTTAGCCGATCAGGCGAGCAGTACTTC.

The V and J genes are TRBV3-1 and TRBJ2-4; TRBD1 agrees at 7 bases. This CDR3 region has 15 residues. CDR1 and CDR2 (germline): LGHDT, YNNKEL (reference sequence). V shed 1 base, J shed 6 bases, and the junction held 6 bases outside the gene matches. CDR3 bases: TGTGCCAGCAGCCAAGCGATCACAGGGGTAAACATTCAGTACTTC. It encodes CASSQAITGVNIQYF.

The chain couples TRBV4-2 to TRBJ1-1, with D uncertain. CDR3 length equals 14 residues. V was trimmed by 1 base and J by 1 base, leaving 7 bases between them. Germline-derived CDR1 and CDR2 are LGHNA and YNFKEQ. The CDR3 nucleotides are TGTGCCAGCAGCCAAGGCATCCCGAACACTGAAGCTTTCTTT. Protein sequence: CASSQGIPNTEAFF.

CDR3 sequence (DNA): TGTGCCAGCAGTGAGGGGGAGAATTCACCCCTCCACTTT. Protein product: CASSEGENSPLHF. The J gene is TRBJ1-6, the V gene TRBV25-1, with D perhaps matching TRBD1 (5 bases). The CDR3 spans 13 residues. The ends were cut back, 3 bases at V and 7 bases at J, with 7 bases in the middle. Per the germline V gene, CDR1 is MGHDK and CDR2 is SYGVNS.

Remarks on this clonotype: A junction end diverges from the germline sequence, so it may reflect a read error. The rearrangement joins TRBV6-5 to TRBJ1-1; D gene uncertain. The CDR3 consists of 11 residues. CDR1 MNHEY and CDR2 SVGAGI come from the germline V gene. The CDR3 loop reads CTSSYHTEAFF. DNA for the CDR3: TGTACCAGCAGTTACCACACTGAAGCTTTCTTT.

The rearrangement links TRBV3-1 to TRBJ2-3; D not certain. CDR1 and CDR2 from the germline V gene are LGHDT and YNNKEL (reference sequence). The V end lost 0 bases, the J end lost 2 bases, and 9 bases lay between the germline ends. The CDR3 covers 15 residues. The CDR3, as DNA: TGTGCCAGCAGCCAAGAAGTGGCGTACACAGATACGCAGTATTTT. Its translation is CASSQEVAYTDTQYF.

The chain employs TRBV6-6 and TRBJ1-2, with 8 nucleotides matching TRBD1. The CDR3 has 11 residues. J was trimmed by 12 bases and V by 7 bases; bases with no gene match: 7. Looked up from germline, CDR1 is MNHNY and CDR2 is SVGAGI (reference sequence). The CDR3: CASNRQGMNTF. CDR3 DNA sequence: TGTGCCAGCAACCGACAGGGGATGAACACCTTC.

The V call is TRBV28, the J call TRBJ2-3; possible D gene TRBD2, 6 bases. With 2 bases removed from V and 2 bases from J, the gap between germline ends came to 14 bases. The germline V gene has CDR1 MDHEN and CDR2 SYDVKM. The length of the CDR3 is 16 residues. CDR3 DNA: TGTGCCAGCAGTTTAACCTTGGGGGGATACACAGATACGCAGTATTTT. This codes for CASSLTLGGYTDTQYF.

This clonotype was seen only once. The gene calls are TRBV12-3 or TRBV12-4 and TRBJ1-6, with 8 bases lining up with TRBD1. This CDR3 is 16 amino acids long. J gave up 5 bases and V 6 bases, and 9 bases lay outside the gene matches. CDR3 amino acids: CASSTRQGTHNSPLHF. Here the CDR3 DNA reads TGTGCCAGCAGCACCCGACAGGGGACCCATAATTCACCCCTCCACTTT.

The chain is built from TRBV20-1 and TRBJ1-2; 7 bases map to TRBD1. The ends lost 0 bases at V and 2 bases at J; junction bases unmatched: 9. CDR3 size: 16 residues. Germline V gene lookup returns CDR1 DFQATT and CDR2 SNEGSKA (reference sequence). CDR3 nucleotides: TGCAGTGCTAGAGATTTCCGGCAGGGGGACAACTATGGCTACACCTTC. Encoded protein: CSARDFRQGDNYGYTF.